A selection of T cell receptor beta chains follows, all from one sample in a study of patients and donors after allogeneic stem cell transplantation. TCRdb re-derived calls from the RT-PCR reads in MiXCR, one entry per CDR3 protein. The sample includes tens of thousands of distinct CDR3 sequences, over 7% seen only once; the top ten take about 44%. The sequenced sample was blood, either unsorted or a sorted T cell fraction (not recorded which). These TCRs come from a human donor who was either an allogeneic HSCT recipient or a stem cell or donor lymphocyte infusion donor (not recorded which). It is not recorded whose cells these are; they may come from a transplant donor. Both conserved end residues are part of each CDR3. D genes are given only for firm matches. Only part of the rows carry a size: once, few, many, or a class if the clone is expanded.

clone size	V gene	D gene	J gene	CDR3 DNA	CDR3 protein
-	TRBV4-1	-	TRBJ2-5	TGCGCCAGCAGCCAAGATCCCGGACACAAAGAGACCCAGTACTTC	CASSQDPGHKETQYF
many	TRBV5-1	TRBD2	TRBJ2-1	TGCGCCAGCAGTCCGCGGGGGTCCTACAATGAGCAGTTCTTC	CASSPRGSYNEQFF
few	TRBV7-9	TRBD2	TRBJ2-3	TGTGCCAGCAGCCCCGGACTAGCTAGCACAGATACGCAGTATTTT	CASSPGLASTDTQYF
many	TRBV15	-	TRBJ1-2	TGTGCCACCAGCAGAAGACTCGGGGGGTATGGCTACACCTTC	CATSRRLGGYGYTF
many	TRBV14	-	TRBJ1-2	TGTGCCAGCAGCCAAGGGGGCCGGTTTGGCTACACCTTC	CASSQGGRFGYTF
many	TRBV18	-	TRBJ1-5	TGTGCCAGCTCACCAGACAGCCGGAATCAGCCCCAGCATTTT	CASSPDSRNQPQHF
few	TRBV6-1	-	TRBJ1-5	TGTGCCAGCAGCCTAGTCAATCAGCCCCAGCATTTT	CASSLVNQPQHF
many	TRBV10-3	-	TRBJ2-4	TGTGCCATCAGTGACGGACCAGGGAACATTCAGTACTTC	CAISDGPGNIQYF
few	TRBV4-1	-	TRBJ1-6	TGCGCCAGCAGCCAAGATTGGTGGAGCTCCTATAATTCACCCCTCCACTTT	CASSQDWWSSYNSPLHF
many	TRBV18	-	TRBJ2-3	TGTGCCAGCTCACCACGGGGAGGCACAGATACGCAGTATTTT	CASSPRGGTDTQYF
many	TRBV7-9	TRBD1	TRBJ1-5	TGTGCCAGCAGCAGATGGACAGGGGGCCCCAATCAGCCCCAGCATTTT	CASSRWTGGPNQPQHF
many	TRBV28	-	TRBJ1-2	TGTGCCAGCAGCCCTTTCGACAGCCACTATGGCTACACCTTC	CASSPFDSHYGYTF
many	TRBV10-3	-	TRBJ1-1	TGTGCCATCAGTGAGACCGAGTCTGAAGCTTTCTTT	CAISETESEAFF
-	TRBV9	TRBD1	TRBJ2-7	TGTGCCAGCAGCCCCCGACAGGGGGCGCCGGGGGAGCAGTACTTC	CASSPRQGAPGEQYF
-	TRBV5-1	-	TRBJ1-1	TGCGCCAGCAGCCCGAGCAAACCGAACACTGAAGCTTTCTTT	CASSPSKPNTEAFF
many	TRBV15	-	TRBJ2-3	TGTGCCACCAGCAGAGGGGGCAGCCGTTCTACAGATACGCAGTATTTT	CATSRGGSRSTDTQYF